One and the same sample provided the 17 T cell receptor beta chains below, sequenced in a study of T cells in women clearing cervical HPV infection. Clones were read by immunoSEQ multiplex PCR, and TCRdb kept only the in-frame ones, dropping some. Its table lists under 50,000 clones. The specimen sequenced was blood buffy coat. The receptors come from a woman between 18 and 70 years old with a cervical HPV16 infection that either progressed to CIN3+ or cleared (not recorded which).

On this clone: The read gets to within 3 residues of the CDR3 end, and the germline J gene fills in the rest. The V and J genes are TRBV29-1 and TRBJ2-2; D is ambiguous. Trimming took off 8 bases at V and 2 bases at J, with 9 bases between the two ends. The CDR3 runs to 12 residues. Germline assignment: CDR1 SQVTM and CDR2 ANQGSEA. This CDR3 reads CSSRYNTGELFF. CDR3 DNA (partial): TGCAGCTCTAGATACAACACCGGGGAG.

With regard to this clone: The sequence runs out 3 residues before the end of the CDR3; the remainder is reconstructed from the germline J gene. V gene TRBV2 combines with J gene TRBJ2-7, with D tentatively TRBD2 (5 bases). The CDR3 is made up of 18 amino acids. The germline V gene encodes CDR1 SNHLY and CDR2 FYNNEI. Trimming stripped 8 bases from V and 3 bases from J, with 29 bases between. The CDR3 reads CASEWSIVGKTTNYEQYF. The CDR3 bases that were read are TGTGCCAGCGAGTGGTCTATCGTGGGGAAGACTACCAACTACGAG.

As concerns this clone: The DNA ends 3 residues before the CDR3 does, and the rest of the CDR3 is filled in from the germline J gene. The rearrangement joins TRBV6-1 to TRBJ1-2; D ambiguous. Trimming removed 3 bases at V and 2 bases at J, with 4 bases between. In germline, CDR1 is MNHNS, CDR2 SASEGT. The CDR3 consists of 12 residues. The sequenced CDR3 bases are TGTGCCAGCAGTGACCTCAACTATGGC. Its protein is CASSDLNYG. The full-length CDR3 reads as CASSDLNYGYTF.

Notes on this clone: The read falls 3 residues short of the CDR3 end, and the missing part is taken from the germline J gene. The V call is TRBV12-3 or TRBV12-4, the J call TRBJ2-5; D uncertain. This CDR3 spans 14 amino acids. Trimming shortened V by 1 base and J by 7 bases, and 13 bases separated the two germline ends. The sequenced part of the CDR3 DNA is TGTGCCAGCAGTTTAGGTCAGAGATTTGGGACC. This encodes CASSLGQRFGT. The whole CDR3 sequence reads CASSLGQRFGTQYF.

As regards this clone: Read data end 3 residues before the CDR3 end; the end is taken from the germline J gene. The chain couples TRBV2 to TRBJ1-5; TRBD1 agrees at 9 bases. The germline gives CDR1 SNHLY, CDR2 FYNNEI. The CDR3 is 13 residues long. Losses at the gene ends were 8 bases for V and 7 bases for J; bases not matched to a gene: 6. Partial CDR3 DNA: TGTGCCAGCCGGAGGGACAGGGCCCAGCCC. Translation: CASRRDRAQP. The entire CDR3 sequence reads CASRRDRAQPQHF.

Notes on this clone: Coverage ceases 3 residues before the CDR3 finishes, and the germline J gene fills in the end. This chain connects TRBV20-1 to TRBJ2-5; D is perhaps TRBD2 (6 bases). With 6 bases removed from V and 5 bases from J, the gap between germline ends came to 22 bases. The CDR3 contains 15 residues. CDR1 is DFQATT and CDR2 is SNEGSKA in the germline V gene (reference sequence). CDR3 protein: CSASPLVGGGETQYF. The part of the CDR3 DNA that was read is TGCAGTGCGTCCCCCCTGGTGGGTGGAGGGGAGACC.

The CDR3 reads CASSLRGRNTEAFF. Incomplete CDR3 DNA: TGTGCCAGCAGCTTGCGGGGAAGGAACACTGAA. The chain employs TRBV5-4 and TRBJ1-1; D remains unclear. The missing CDR3 end, 3 residues past where the read stops, is filled in from the germline J gene. Trimming removed 1 base at V and 1 base at J, with 8 bases between. Looked up from germline, CDR1 is SGHNT and CDR2 is YYREEE (reference sequence). The CDR3 is 14 amino acids.

Remarks on this clone: Sequencing ends 3 residues short of the CDR3 end; the germline J gene provides the rest. This chain links TRBV19 with TRBJ2-5, with a possible D match to TRBD1 (5 bases). This CDR3 region has 12 residues. V shed 8 bases and J shed 7 bases, with 14 bases lying between them. Germline V gene lookup returns CDR1 LNHDA and CDR2 SQIVND (reference sequence). The sequenced part of the CDR3 DNA is TGTGCCAGTCAGGGTCTAGTGGGGACC. The encoded protein is CASQGLVGT. The entire CDR3 protein reads CASQGLVGTQYF.

CDR3 loop: CASSKLSLAGVLSGYNEQFF. CDR3 bases read: TGTGCCAGTAGTAAGTTAAGTCTAGCGGGAGTGCTTTCGGGCTACAATGAG. V gene TRBV19 combines with J gene TRBJ2-1, with 10 bases lining up with TRBD2. The read ends 3 residues shy of where the CDR3 ends; the end is completed using the germline J gene. V dropped 4 bases and J dropped 3; count of bases not matched to a gene: 18. Germline V gene sequence: CDR1 LNHDA, CDR2 SQIVND (reference sequence). This CDR3 is 20 amino acids long.

Comment on this clone: The read comes to an end 3 residues before the CDR3 does, leaving the germline J gene to fill in the end. The chain employs TRBV10-3 and TRBJ2-5; the D is unclear. The germline V gene encodes CDR1 ENHRY and CDR2 SYGVKD. The CDR3 runs to 11 residues. The V end lost 8 bases, the J end lost 5 bases, and 9 bases lay between the germline ends. The CDR3 region is CAISTSETQYF. Incomplete CDR3 DNA: TGTGCCATCTCTACCTCGGAGACC.

Worth noting for this clone: The read ends 3 residues shy of where the CDR3 ends; the end is completed using the germline J gene. This chain connects TRBV19 to TRBJ2-1, with a tentative D call TRBD2 (5 bases). This CDR3 has 12 amino acids. Germline values: CDR1 LNHDA, CDR2 SQIVND (reference sequence). V was trimmed by 4 bases and J by 8 bases, leaving 9 bases between them. CDR3 DNA, as far as it was read: TGTGCCAGTAGTACCTCCGGGGATGAG. Translating gives CASSTSGDE. The whole CDR3 protein is CASSTSGDEQFF.

Comment on this clone: With the read ending 3 residues before the CDR3 end, the germline J gene is used to fill in that end. The chain combines TRBV7-8 with TRBJ2-3, with 10 bases lining up with TRBD2. The CDR3 is made up of 14 amino acids. Trimming at V came to 2 bases and at J to 8 bases, leaving 4 bases not matched to a gene. Germline lookup yields CDR1 SGHVS and CDR2 FQNEAQ. CDR3 amino acids: CASSLLVAGGTQYF. CDR3 bases read: TGTGCCAGCAGCTTATTGGTAGCGGGAGGTACG. Full variable domain (remainder filled in from reference TRBV7-8 and TRBJ2-3): GAGVSQSPRYKVAKRGQDVALRCDPISGHVSLFWYQQALGQGPEFLTYFQNEAQLDKSGLPSDRFFAERPEGSVSTLKIQRTQQEDSAVYLCASSLLVAGGTQYFGPGTRLTVL.

A remark on this clone: The CDR3 end lies 3 residues beyond the end of the read and is filled in from the germline J gene. The chain is built from TRBV30 and TRBJ2-7; a possible D gene is TRBD2 (6 bases). V lost 3 bases to trimming and J lost 3 bases, with 9 bases between them. This CDR3 is built from 12 residues. The germline CDR1 and CDR2 sequences are GTSNPN and SVGIG (reference sequence). The sequenced part of the CDR3 DNA is TGTGCCTGGAGGGGGGGAGGCTACGAG. Encoded protein: CAWRGGGYE. The CDR3 in full is CAWRGGGYEQYF.

Points on this clone: In the same sample, other DNA sequences code for this CDR3. The CDR3 loop is CASSETPNRGAFF. The sequenced CDR3 bases are TGTGCCAGCAGTGAGACTCCGAATCGGGGA. J is TRBJ1-1 and V is TRBV6-1; D is undetermined. The missing CDR3 end, 3 residues past where the read stops, is filled in from the germline J gene. This CDR3 is 13 amino acids long. In germline, CDR1 is MNHNS, CDR2 SASEGT.

With regard to this clone: The missing CDR3 end, 3 residues past where the read stops, is filled in from the germline J gene. The genes are TRBV7-3 and TRBJ2-3, with 7 bases aligning to TRBD1. The CDR3 is 13 amino acids. Germline values: CDR1 SGHTA, CDR2 FQGTGA. With V trimmed by 10 bases and J by 5 bases, 9 bases remained unmatched. CDR3 bases read: TGTGCCACCGCAGGGGGTAAGGGAGATACG. Residues: CATAGGKGDT. In full, the CDR3 is CATAGGKGDTQYF.

With respect to this clone: The read terminates 3 residues before the CDR3 end, so the remaining end is supplied by the germline J gene. The V call is TRBV7-3, the J call TRBJ2-3; D is unclear. This CDR3 comprises 14 residues. The V end was cut by 0 bases, the J end by 0 bases, with 4 bases between. The germline V gene has CDR1 SGHTA and CDR2 FQGTGA. The CDR3 bases that were read are TGTGCCAGCAGCTTAACAGGTAGCACAGATACG. Protein: CASSLTGSTDT. The entire CDR3 protein is CASSLTGSTDTQYF.

Regarding this clone: The read terminates 3 residues before the CDR3 end, so the remaining end is supplied by the germline J gene. V and J are TRBV19 and TRBJ2-7, with TRBD1 matching 8 bases. V trimming: 5 bases; J trimming: 2 bases; junction bases outside the gene matches: 5. Germline values: CDR1 LNHDA, CDR2 SQIVND (reference sequence). CDR3 length: 14 amino acids. The covered CDR3 bases are TGTGCCAGTAGTCTAGGACAGGGAACCTACGAG. Amino acids: CASSLGQGTYE. The full CDR3 is CASSLGQGTYEQYF. Combining the CDR3 with reference TRBV19 and TRBJ2-7 gives the whole variable domain DGGITQSPKYLFRKEGQNVTLSCEQNLNHDAMYWYRQDPGQGLRLIYYSQIVNDFQKGDIAEGYSVSREKKESFPLTVTSAQKNPTAFYLCASSLGQGTYEQYFGPGTRLTVT.